This TCR beta chain was sequenced during a study of T-cell memory formation after mild COVID-19 (TCRdb year 2021). About the full investigation: TCR sequence clusters from the two donors were found to be largely donor specific. T-cell clones expanding and contracting after mild COVID-19 in a couple of donors were tracked by longitudinal TCRalpha and TCRbeta repertoire sequencing. Two young, previously healthy adult volunteers, one female and one male, were included in the cohort.

PBMCs were isolated by Ficoll-Paque density gradient centrifugation. This clonotype was detected many times. Its target antigen remains unknown. No base qualities exist here, and no much larger clone lies one base off it. Here V drops 4 bases and J drops 6 bases, and the junction holds 11 bases not matched to any gene. In the germline V gene, CDR1 corresponds to SGHRS and CDR2 to YFSETQ. The CDR3 numbers 15 residues from cysteine through phenylalanine. The kept DNA is CDR3 alone, 45 bases in frame from the first base. The research as a whole found: Contracting CD4+ clones turned up mainly in the CM and EM memory subsets, whereas EMRA was where CD8+ clones were enriched. Clones contracting from day 15 to 85 had balanced CD4/CD8 phenotypes, while a second wave expanding from day 15 to 37 was biased towards CD4+. Whether the second-wave clones peaking on day 37 were SARS-CoV-2 specific was not confirmed. Only a couple of mild cases were covered in the study, and larger cohorts including severe cases with pre-infection samples were considered necessary. Some responding clones were found in pre-infection memory, which suggests that pre-existing cross-reactive memory T cells took part in the SARS-CoV-2 response.

The sequencing machine was an Illumina NovaSeq 6000. TCRalpha and TCRbeta cDNA libraries were constructed by 5'RACE with constant-segment primers, with sample barcodes and unique molecular identifiers being introduced. RNA was extracted from every sample with Trizol reagent. Amplification of the libraries took two PCR steps, and the second step added a second sample barcode plus Illumina TruSeq adapters. Libraries were sequenced on an Illumina NovaSeq with 2 x 150 bp paired-end reads. The original methods were these. With migec v1.2.7, reads were demultiplexed and then collapsed into UMI-guided consensus sequences. Using mixcr v2.1.11, UMI consensuses were aligned to TRA and TRB V and J templates and then assembled into clonotypes. Clonotypes were classified as expanded or contracted when called significant by both edgeR and NoisET, with noise models trained on biological replicates. For edgeR calls, the cutoffs were a false discovery rate-adjusted p below 0.01 and a log2 fold-change threshold of 1. As an exploratory analysis of dynamics, max-normalized trajectories of the 1000 most abundant clonotypes were examined with PCA combined with hierarchical clustering. Separately sequenced CD4+ and CD8+ repertoires were used to assign a CD4 or CD8 phenotype to each responding clone. TCRdb trimmed the raw reads at Q25, called clones with MiXCR and kept productive beta chains. Every CDR3 protein is listed once, alongside the most common genes and DNA of its rows. The V and J calls and clone size are TCRdb's, not the authors'. The sample table shows about 290,000 distinct CDR3 sequences, and less than 20% are seen once. Clones ranked in the top ten supply about a fifth of the sample.

What was sequenced was PBMCs or a T cell subset sorted from them (not recorded which). The receptor's source is a young man who had mild COVID-19 (a few samples of this study predate the infection). The sample titles of this study are shuffled in the database, so cell type and time point are left out; the donor was told from shared clones. In this chain, TRBV5-1 is recombined with TRBJ2-7; 9 central bases correspond to TRBD1. This receptor carries the CDR3 CASSRSGTGSVEQYF. The bases are TGCGCCAGCAGCCGTTCCGGGACAGGGTCTGTCGAGCAGTACTTC. Full variable domain (CDR3 extended with the reference TRBV5-1 and TRBJ2-7 proteins): KAGVTQTPRYLIKTRGQQVTLSCSPISGHRSVSWYQQTPGQGLQFLFEYFSETQRNKGNFPGRFSGRQFSNSRSEMNVSTLELGDSALYLCASSRSGTGSVEQYFGPGTRLTVT.